A selection of T cell receptor beta chains follows, all from one sample in a study of CXCR3-negative and CXCR3-positive naive CD8 T cells. TCRdb re-called the 5' RACE reads and catalogs CDR3 proteins one per entry, DNA excluded. The sample data list about 60,000 distinct CDR3 sequences. What was sequenced was naive CXCR3+ CD8+ T cells from blood. The receptors come from a human donor in good health. Some clones in this sample may be carry-over from other donors' samples. The CDR3 runs from the conserved cysteine through the conserved F or W. Fields, in order: V gene, J gene, CDR3 protein.

v_call: TRBV20-1
j_call: TRBJ2-7
cdr3_aa: CSASRETYEQYF

v_call: TRBV7-9
j_call: TRBJ2-5
cdr3_aa: CASSPRIDRAQETQYF

v_call: TRBV5-6
j_call: TRBJ2-1
cdr3_aa: CASSLGASMKEDEQFF

v_call: TRBV20-1
j_call: TRBJ2-1
cdr3_aa: CSAGGADDYNEQFF

v_call: TRBV7-6
j_call: TRBJ2-6
cdr3_aa: CASSNDRGGFSGANVLTF

v_call: TRBV6-2/TRBV6-3
j_call: TRBJ2-2
cdr3_aa: CASRPGTGTGELFF

v_call: TRBV7-3
j_call: TRBJ2-1
cdr3_aa: CASSLTAGGQNEQFF

v_call: TRBV20-1
j_call: TRBJ2-7
cdr3_aa: CSARDNRDNSYEQYF

v_call: TRBV28
j_call: TRBJ2-7
cdr3_aa: CASSYGGQREQYF

v_call: TRBV20-1
j_call: TRBJ1-1
cdr3_aa: CSAHRDRVNTEAFF

v_call: TRBV5-1
j_call: TRBJ2-1
cdr3_aa: CASSLEGYEQFF

v_call: TRBV29-1
j_call: TRBJ1-2
cdr3_aa: CSVGGGEGYTF

v_call: TRBV29-1
j_call: TRBJ2-7
cdr3_aa: CSVEVDPGSYEQYF

v_call: TRBV7-8
j_call: TRBJ2-1
cdr3_aa: CASSLGRFGNEQFF

v_call: TRBV9
j_call: TRBJ2-7
cdr3_aa: CASSVEGNSYEQYF

v_call: TRBV7-6
j_call: TRBJ1-1
cdr3_aa: CASSMTEPKTEAFF

v_call: TRBV2
j_call: TRBJ1-1
cdr3_aa: CAKQSPYNTEAFF

v_call: TRBV29-1
j_call: TRBJ2-1
cdr3_aa: CSVLWGEIQQFF

v_call: TRBV29-1
j_call: TRBJ2-7
cdr3_aa: CSVTGNSYEQYF

v_call: TRBV15
j_call: TRBJ2-3
cdr3_aa: CATLDDRDRGPDTQYF

v_call: TRBV24-1
j_call: TRBJ2-1
cdr3_aa: CATWDGQNEQFF

v_call: TRBV20-1
j_call: TRBJ2-3
cdr3_aa: CSASPLAVNTDTQYF

v_call: TRBV29-1
j_call: TRBJ2-7
cdr3_aa: CSVRQPSYEQYF

v_call: TRBV7-2
j_call: TRBJ1-5
cdr3_aa: CASSLLGGQGLNQPQHF

v_call: TRBV12-3/TRBV12-4
j_call: TRBJ2-5
cdr3_aa: CASSRLAGTKRGQYF

v_call: TRBV6-6
j_call: TRBJ1-1
cdr3_aa: CASSSGRNTEAFF

v_call: TRBV19
j_call: TRBJ2-7
cdr3_aa: CASSPTGGPAYEQYF

v_call: TRBV12-3/TRBV12-4
j_call: TRBJ2-7
cdr3_aa: CASSLSHEQYF

v_call: TRBV6-5
j_call: TRBJ1-2
cdr3_aa: CASTLSGNRGNGYTF

v_call: TRBV9
j_call: TRBJ1-5
cdr3_aa: CASSVNSNQPQHF

v_call: TRBV28
j_call: TRBJ1-1
cdr3_aa: CASSLSKMNTEAFF

v_call: TRBV27
j_call: TRBJ2-7
cdr3_aa: CASSLGTGLSYEQYF

v_call: TRBV6-5
j_call: TRBJ2-1
cdr3_aa: CASSYMVRGHNEQFF

v_call: TRBV6-2/TRBV6-3
j_call: TRBJ2-7
cdr3_aa: CASSIRDRLNLDAYEQYF

v_call: TRBV27
j_call: TRBJ2-1
cdr3_aa: CASSSSGGVANEQFF

v_call: TRBV12-3/TRBV12-4
j_call: TRBJ1-1
cdr3_aa: CASSSGVGAEAFF

v_call: TRBV5-1
j_call: TRBJ2-7
cdr3_aa: CASSMRQGDHEQYF

v_call: TRBV4-3
j_call: TRBJ1-1
cdr3_aa: CASSQDPGGEAFF

v_call: TRBV6-5
j_call: TRBJ1-4
cdr3_aa: CASSRGYNGKLFF

v_call: TRBV7-6
j_call: TRBJ2-5
cdr3_aa: CASSRPAAGHQETQYF

v_call: TRBV12-3/TRBV12-4
j_call: TRBJ2-7
cdr3_aa: CASSLAVYEQYF

v_call: TRBV6-5
j_call: TRBJ2-1
cdr3_aa: CASSDTANSYNEQFF

v_call: TRBV7-6
j_call: TRBJ2-1
cdr3_aa: CASSLSAAGGRYNEQFF

v_call: TRBV6-6
j_call: TRBJ2-2
cdr3_aa: CASSFSTEEGVKNTGELFF

v_call: TRBV6-2/TRBV6-3
j_call: TRBJ1-1
cdr3_aa: CASSEGGGTEAFF

v_call: TRBV7-6
j_call: TRBJ2-1
cdr3_aa: CAGSLGLADEQFF

v_call: TRBV3-1
j_call: TRBJ1-2
cdr3_aa: CASRGDDRGPSLVYTF

v_call: TRBV6-5
j_call: TRBJ2-7
cdr3_aa: CASSYSSGRWGAYEQYF

v_call: TRBV7-6
j_call: TRBJ1-6
cdr3_aa: CASSSRDGGFSGYNSPLHF

v_call: TRBV29-1
j_call: TRBJ2-7
cdr3_aa: CSVEGTDDYEQYF

v_call: TRBV7-2
j_call: TRBJ2-1
cdr3_aa: CASSHITGDNEQFF

v_call: TRBV6-2/TRBV6-3
j_call: TRBJ2-1
cdr3_aa: CASSLEAGGPNEQFF

v_call: TRBV7-2
j_call: TRBJ2-5
cdr3_aa: CASSTPGLAGYYQETQYF